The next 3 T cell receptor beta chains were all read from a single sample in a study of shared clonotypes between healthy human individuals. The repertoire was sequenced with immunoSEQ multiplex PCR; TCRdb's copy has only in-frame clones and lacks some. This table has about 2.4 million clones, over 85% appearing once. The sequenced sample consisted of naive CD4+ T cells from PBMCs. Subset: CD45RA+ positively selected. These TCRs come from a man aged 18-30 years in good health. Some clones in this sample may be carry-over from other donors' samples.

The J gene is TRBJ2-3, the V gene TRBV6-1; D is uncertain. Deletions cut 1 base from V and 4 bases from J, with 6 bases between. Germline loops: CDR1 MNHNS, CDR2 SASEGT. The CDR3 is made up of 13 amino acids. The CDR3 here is CASSEGGADTQYF. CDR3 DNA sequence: TGTGCCAGCAGTGAAGGTGGGGCAGATACGCAGTATTTT.

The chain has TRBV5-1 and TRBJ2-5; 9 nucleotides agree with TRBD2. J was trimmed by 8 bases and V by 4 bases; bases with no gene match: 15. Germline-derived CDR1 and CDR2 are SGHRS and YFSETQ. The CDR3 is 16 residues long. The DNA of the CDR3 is TGCGCCAGCAGCCCCATAGCGGGAGTCGGAGGATTAACCCAGTACTTC. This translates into CASSPIAGVGGLTQYF.

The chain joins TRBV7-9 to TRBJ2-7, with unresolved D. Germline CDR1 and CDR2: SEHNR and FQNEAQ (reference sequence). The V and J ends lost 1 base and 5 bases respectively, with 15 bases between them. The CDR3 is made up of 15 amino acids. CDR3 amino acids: CASSLVVTTLHEQYF. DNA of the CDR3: TGTGCCAGCAGCTTAGTTGTGACCACCCTCCACGAGCAGTACTTC.